The rows below give T cell receptor beta chains drawn from one sample of a study of cytomegalovirus exposure and HLA in healthy donors. The assay was immunoSEQ multiplex PCR, and TCRdb's table has in-frame clones only and misses some. The repertoire holds around 170,000 clones, with more than 75% as singletons. What was sequenced was PBMCs. These receptor sequences come from a man between 40 and 49 years old in good health and CMV-seronegative. CDR3s include the opening cysteine and the closing phenylalanine or tryptophan. D genes are given only for firm matches. Expanded clones get a size class; other rows say once, few or many, or leave the size out.

TRBV6-5,-,14,TRBD1,TRBJ2-4,CASSGWTGENIQYF,TGTGCCAGCAGTGGATGGACAGGGGAGAACATTCAGTACTTC
TRBV10-3,once,15,TRBD1,TRBJ2-1,CAISDQGQGDNEQFF,TGTGCCATCAGTGATCAGGGACAGGGAGACAATGAGCAGTTCTTC
TRBV27,-,15,TRBD2,TRBJ2-7,CASSSAGLGAYEQYF,TGTGCCAGCAGCTCCGCCGGACTAGGGGCGTACGAGCAGTACTTC
TRBV5-1,-,16,-,TRBJ2-1,CASSLGAESSYNEQFF,TGCGCCAGCAGCTTGGGGGCAGAGAGCTCCTACAATGAGCAGTTCTTC
TRBV9,-,13,-,TRBJ2-7,CASAGTPPYEQYF,TGTGCCAGCGCCGGGACTCCCCCCTACGAGCAGTACTTC
TRBV28,-,14,TRBD1,TRBJ1-2,CASSRTGRIGGYTF,TGTGCCAGCAGTAGGACAGGACGCATCGGTGGCTACACCTTC
TRBV9,few,18,TRBD1,TRBJ1-2,CASSGAGTGKRDYYGYTF,TGTGCCAGCAGCGGGGCCGGGACAGGGAAAAGGGACTACTATGGCTACACCTTC
TRBV30,-,14,-,TRBJ2-1,CAWSVSASVNEQFF,TGTGCCTGGAGTGTATCTGCTAGCGTCAATGAGCAGTTCTTC
TRBV4-3,-,16,-,TRBJ2-7,CASSQDPTLTSYEQYF,TGCGCCAGCAGCCAAGATCCAACTCTCACTTCCTACGAGCAGTACTTC
TRBV4-2,-,15,-,TRBJ1-5,CASSQEVGDNQPQHF,TGTGCCAGCAGCCAAGAAGTAGGGGACAATCAGCCCCAGCATTTT
TRBV2,-,11,-,TRBJ2-7,CASTGNYEQYF,TGTGCCAGCACAGGAAACTACGAGCAGTACTTC
TRBV30,-,14,-,TRBJ2-2,CAWSVARGTGELFF,TGTGCCTGGAGTGTAGCCAGGGGCACCGGGGAGCTGTTTTTT
TRBV19,once,14,TRBD2,TRBJ2-1,CATGLAGTYNEQFF,TGTGCCACCGGACTAGCGGGCACCTACAATGAGCAGTTCTTC
TRBV4-1,-,15,-,TRBJ2-1,CASSQEEGSYNEQFF,TGCGCCAGCAGCCAAGAGGAGGGGTCCTACAATGAGCAGTTCTTC
TRBV6-8,-,18,TRBD1,TRBJ1-4,CASSYSEWDRGTNEKLFF,TGTGCCAGCAGTTACTCAGAATGGGACAGGGGGACTAATGAAAAACTGTTTTTT
TRBV5-1,-,15,TRBD1,TRBJ1-4,CASRDRGISNEKLFF,TGCGCCAGCCGGGACAGGGGGATTTCTAATGAAAAACTGTTTTTT
TRBV7-3,once,14,TRBD2,TRBJ2-1,CASSLNRAGNEQFF,TGTGCCAGCAGCTTAAACCGAGCGGGAAATGAGCAGTTCTTC
TRBV20-1,-,11,-,TRBJ2-1,CSASREPEQFF,TGCAGTGCTAGTAGGGAGCCGGAGCAGTTCTTC
TRBV7-2,-,14,TRBD2,TRBJ2-1,CASKRGTSGNEQFF,TGTGCCAGCAAAAGAGGGACTAGCGGCAATGAGCAGTTCTTC
TRBV7-9,-,18,-,TRBJ1-1,CASSSVLGLHLGNTEAFF,TGTGCCAGCAGCTCCGTTCTGGGACTCCATTTGGGTAACACTGAAGCTTTCTTT
TRBV29-1,-,14,-,TRBJ1-1,CSGGVGDSLAEAFF,TGCAGCGGGGGCGTGGGGGACTCTTTAGCGGAAGCTTTCTTT
TRBV9,-,15,-,TRBJ2-3,CASSYSGAATDTQYF,TGTGCCAGCAGCTACTCTGGAGCAGCGACAGATACGCAGTATTTT
TRBV10-3,-,15,TRBD1,TRBJ2-7,CAISEPGQVTYEQYF,TGTGCCATTAGTGAGCCGGGACAGGTGACCTACGAGCAGTACTTC
TRBV11-2,-,15,TRBD1,TRBJ2-1,CASSAGTGGIFEQFF,TGTGCCAGCAGCGCGGGGACAGGGGGCATATTTGAGCAGTTCTTC
TRBV6-1,-,14,TRBD1,TRBJ2-2,CASSRQGAPGELFF,TGTGCCAGCAGTAGGCAGGGGGCGCCCGGGGAGCTGTTTTTT
TRBV19,-,16,TRBD2,TRBJ2-1,CASKSASGSLYNEQFF,TGTGCCAGTAAGTCTGCTAGCGGGAGTTTGTACAATGAGCAGTTCTTC